This T cell receptor beta chain was captured in a study of regulatory T cells in long-lasting Graves disease. In building TCR beta libraries, iRepertoire HTBI primers were used together with Arm-PCR of CDR3 regions. TCRdb itself ran the multiplex PCR reads through MiXCR, one entry per CDR3 protein. The table records about 610,000 distinct CDR3 sequences, roughly 15% of them present only once. This clonotype was observed at least ten times. Stated time point: newly diagnosed GD, antithyroid drugs for less than 3 months. TCR sequences were obtained from RNA taken from PBMCs. CDR3 length: 15 amino acids. Trimming shortened V by 5 bases and J by 5 bases, and 18 bases separated the two germline ends. Germline V lookup: CDR1 MNHNS, CDR2 SASEGT. This sample was also put to use in a study of T cells in Graves' hyperthyroidism and ophthalmopathy.

The receptor was isolated from a man aged 18-30 years with Graves disease. Specimen: peripheral blood mononuclear cells (PBMCs), collected at new diagnosis, from a patient treated with antithyroid drugs. The chain employs TRBV6-1 and TRBJ2-5; D remains unclear. The CDR3: CASSPTPSGRETQYF. CDR3 DNA sequence: TGTGCCAGCAGTCCAACCCCCTCTGGGCGCGAGACCCAGTACTTC.